One TCR beta chain is described in this entry. No antigen is known for it. This entry is derived from a study of cytomegalovirus exposure and HLA in healthy donors. PCR primers comprised 60 Vbeta and 13 Jbeta primers. Only in-frame clones appear in the TCRdb table, and some are missing; sequencing was by immunoSEQ multiplex PCR. The sample includes 200,000 or so clones, about 79% of them seen just once. Points from the study as a whole: Follow-up analysis found HLA locus-dependent TCR association rates, highest for DRB1 and lowest for HLA-C. Sequencing depth roughly uniform across donors was assumed in presence/absence analyses.

The clonotype originates from a boy between 2 and 15 years old in good health and CMV-seronegative. The sample was PBMCs.

In DNA form, the CDR3 reads TGTGCCAGCAGCTACAGGGTCCTCACAGATACGCAGTATTTT. Translating it yields CASSYRVLTDTQYF. V gene TRBV9 combines with J gene TRBJ2-3; maybe TRBD1 (6 bases). The CDR3 is 14 amino acids. V lost 4 bases and J lost 2, with 11 bases in between. The germline CDR1 and CDR2 sequences are SGDLS and YYNGEE.